The TCR beta chain under discussion was sequenced for a study of radiotherapy plus CTLA-4 blockade in lung cancer. Across the study: There were objective responses in 18% of patients, and approximately 30% had disease control.

The CDR3 spans 15 residues. The V gene's germline CDR1 is LGHNA and CDR2 YSLEER. V dropped 4 bases and J dropped 4; count of bases not matched to a gene: 7. Chemo-refractory metastatic non-small-cell lung cancer patients underwent focal radiation alongside CTLA-4 blockade with ipilimumab. TCRdb's copy holds only in-frame clones and misses some; the assay was immunoSEQ multiplex PCR. The sample includes 80,000 or so clones, around 79% of them seen just once. This clone was picked up one time. The material sequenced was peripheral blood, taken from a patient treated with radiotherapy plus ipilimumab. This TCR was sampled from a human donor with non-small cell lung cancer whose response to radiotherapy plus ipilimumab could not be evaluated. Some clones in this sample may be carry-over from other donors' samples. The chain uses TRBV4-3 and TRBJ2-5; TRBD2 aligns across 9 bases. CDR3 in amino acids: CASSRIAGAGETQYF. CDR3 DNA: TGCGCCAGCAGCCGCATAGCGGGGGCCGGAGAGACCCAGTACTTC.